Listed below are T cell receptor beta chains from one sample, sequenced in a study of T cell responses to AZD1222 COVID-19 vaccine. Assay used: immunoSEQ multiplex PCR; TCRdb lists only in-frame clones, some missing. In the table there are 150,000 to 200,000 clones, approximately 89% of which are singletons. This sample comprised peripheral blood, obtained on day 0 of AZD1222 vaccination. The source is an adult in good health. The CDR3 runs from the conserved cysteine through the conserved F or W. The order of the fields is CDR3 DNA, CDR3 protein, clone size, J gene, V gene, CDR3 length, D gene. A D gene is named only where the DNA matches it firmly. Part of the rows lack a size; the others show once, few, many or a class for expanded clones.

CDR3nt: TGTGCCACCAGCAGAGTTGGGGCACTAGGCCGAGGGGTATCAGATACGCAGTATTTT
CDR3aa: CATSRVGALGRGVSDTQYF
abundance: NA
j_gene: TRBJ2-3
v_gene: TRBV15
len: 19
d_gene: NA

CDR3nt: TGTGCCAGCAGCAGGGACAGGCCGAACGAGCAGTACTTC
CDR3aa: CASSRDRPNEQYF
abundance: NA
j_gene: TRBJ2-7
v_gene: TRBV14
len: 13
d_gene: TRBD1

CDR3nt: TGTGCCAGCAGCCAAGGTGCCTCTAGCGGTCACACCGGGGAGCTGTTTTTT
CDR3aa: CASSQGASSGHTGELFF
abundance: NA
j_gene: TRBJ2-2
v_gene: TRBV4-2
len: 17
d_gene: TRBD2

CDR3nt: TGTGCCAGCTCACCATCTCGGGTAACACTAGTCACCGGGGAGCTGTTTTTT
CDR3aa: CASSPSRVTLVTGELFF
abundance: NA
j_gene: TRBJ2-2
v_gene: TRBV18
len: 17
d_gene: NA

CDR3nt: TGTGCCAGCAGCTCTACCGGCCTTAGCACCGGGGAGCTGTTTTTT
CDR3aa: CASSSTGLSTGELFF
abundance: NA
j_gene: TRBJ2-2
v_gene: TRBV3-1/TRBV3-2
len: 15
d_gene: NA

CDR3nt: TGTGCCAGCAGCACGGGACAGGGAGCAGATACGCAGTATTTT
CDR3aa: CASSTGQGADTQYF
abundance: once
j_gene: TRBJ2-3
v_gene: TRBV14
len: 14
d_gene: TRBD1

CDR3nt: TGTGCCAGCAGACCCTACGATGAGCAGTTCTTC
CDR3aa: CASRPYDEQFF
abundance: NA
j_gene: TRBJ2-1
v_gene: TRBV2
len: 11
d_gene: NA

CDR3nt: TGTGCCAGTGAATCGGAGTGGGGGGGCCAGCGAGGTGGCTACACCTTC
CDR3aa: CASESEWGGQRGGYTF
abundance: NA
j_gene: TRBJ1-2
v_gene: TRBV19
len: 16
d_gene: NA

CDR3nt: TGCGCCAGCAGTCGCGCTAGCGGGAGTAACAATGAGCAGTTCTTC
CDR3aa: CASSRASGSNNEQFF
abundance: NA
j_gene: TRBJ2-1
v_gene: TRBV4-3
len: 15
d_gene: TRBD2

CDR3nt: TGTGCCAGCAGTCCCAATCGACAGAGATTCTCTGGGGCCAACGTCCTGACTTTC
CDR3aa: CASSPNRQRFSGANVLTF
abundance: NA
j_gene: TRBJ2-6
v_gene: TRBV6-6
len: 18
d_gene: NA

CDR3nt: TGTGCCATCAGTTCCCAGGTGAACACTGAAGCTTTCTTT
CDR3aa: CAISSQVNTEAFF
abundance: NA
j_gene: TRBJ1-1
v_gene: TRBV10-3
len: 13
d_gene: NA

CDR3nt: TGTGCCAGCAGCTTAACAGACTACAATGAGCAGTTCTTC
CDR3aa: CASSLTDYNEQFF
abundance: NA
j_gene: TRBJ2-1
v_gene: TRBV7-9
len: 13
d_gene: NA

CDR3nt: TGCGCCAGCAGCCCCTTTACGGGACTAGCGGGAGGGCTCTACAATGAGCAGTTCTTC
CDR3aa: CASSPFTGLAGGLYNEQFF
abundance: NA
j_gene: TRBJ2-1
v_gene: TRBV4-3
len: 19
d_gene: TRBD2

CDR3nt: TGTGCCAGCAGCCGGCGGACCAACACTGAAGCTTTCTTT
CDR3aa: CASSRRTNTEAFF
abundance: NA
j_gene: TRBJ1-1
v_gene: TRBV6-5
len: 13
d_gene: NA

CDR3nt: TGTGCCAGCTCACCAACCGGGTTCTCCTACAATGAGCAGTTCTTC
CDR3aa: CASSPTGFSYNEQFF
abundance: NA
j_gene: TRBJ2-1
v_gene: TRBV18
len: 15
d_gene: NA

CDR3nt: TGTGCCACCAGTGATTTGGACGGTTACGAGCAGTACTTC
CDR3aa: CATSDLDGYEQYF
abundance: few
j_gene: TRBJ2-7
v_gene: TRBV24-1
len: 13
d_gene: NA

CDR3nt: TGTGCCAGCAGCCATCGGCCTCTAAAGAGGGGGTTGGAGACCCAGTACTTC
CDR3aa: CASSHRPLKRGLETQYF
abundance: NA
j_gene: TRBJ2-5
v_gene: TRBV3-1/TRBV3-2
len: 17
d_gene: NA

CDR3nt: TGTGCCAGCAGCTTAAAAGGGGTCACCGGGGAGCTGTTTTTT
CDR3aa: CASSLKGVTGELFF
abundance: NA
j_gene: TRBJ2-2
v_gene: TRBV7-9
len: 14
d_gene: NA

CDR3nt: TGTGCCAGCAGGGGGAGAGCGACCCCCAGCTCTGGGGCCAACGTCCTGACTTTC
CDR3aa: CASRGRATPSSGANVLTF
abundance: NA
j_gene: TRBJ2-6
v_gene: TRBV2
len: 18
d_gene: NA

CDR3nt: TGTGCCATCAATGACGGGTACAATGAGCAGTTCTTC
CDR3aa: CAINDGYNEQFF
abundance: few
j_gene: TRBJ2-1
v_gene: TRBV10-3
len: 12
d_gene: NA

CDR3nt: TGTGCCAGCAGTTTTAGCTTCTCGAGCTCCTACGAGCAGTACTTC
CDR3aa: CASSFSFSSSYEQYF
abundance: NA
j_gene: TRBJ2-7
v_gene: TRBV28
len: 15
d_gene: NA

CDR3nt: TGTGCCAGCAGCTTAGGCCACGCGGTGGTCTCCGAGCAGTACTTC
CDR3aa: CASSLGHAVVSEQYF
abundance: NA
j_gene: TRBJ2-7
v_gene: TRBV7-8
len: 15
d_gene: NA

CDR3nt: TGTGCCAGCAGCCGTCCGGCGGATACGCAGTATTTT
CDR3aa: CASSRPADTQYF
abundance: NA
j_gene: TRBJ2-3
v_gene: TRBV3-1/TRBV3-2
len: 12
d_gene: NA

CDR3nt: TGTGCCAGCGGCACAGGGGGGGCCCCCTATAATTCACCCCTCCACTTT
CDR3aa: CASGTGGAPYNSPLHF
abundance: NA
j_gene: TRBJ1-6
v_gene: TRBV27
len: 16
d_gene: TRBD1

CDR3nt: TGTGCCAGCCGACAGGGAACCACCTACGAGCAGTACTTC
CDR3aa: CASRQGTTYEQYF
abundance: NA
j_gene: TRBJ2-7
v_gene: TRBV6-5
len: 13
d_gene: TRBD1

CDR3nt: TGTGCCAGTAGAAGGACAGGTACACACGAGCAGTACTTC
CDR3aa: CASRRTGTHEQYF
abundance: NA
j_gene: TRBJ2-7
v_gene: TRBV19
len: 13
d_gene: TRBD1

CDR3nt: TGTGCCAGTAGTACCTCCGGGACATTCTATCAGCCCCAGCATTTT
CDR3aa: CASSTSGTFYQPQHF
abundance: once
j_gene: TRBJ1-5
v_gene: TRBV19
len: 15
d_gene: NA

CDR3nt: TGTGCCAGCAAATATCGTTCGGACAGCGGCTATGGCTACACCTTC
CDR3aa: CASKYRSDSGYGYTF
abundance: NA
j_gene: TRBJ1-2
v_gene: TRBV28
len: 15
d_gene: NA

CDR3nt: TGCGCCAGCAGCCGATACGACGTGAACACTGAAGCTTTCTTT
CDR3aa: CASSRYDVNTEAFF
abundance: NA
j_gene: TRBJ1-1
v_gene: TRBV4-1
len: 14
d_gene: NA

CDR3nt: TGTGCCAGCAGCTTATCAGGAAACACCATATATTTT
CDR3aa: CASSLSGNTIYF
abundance: NA
j_gene: TRBJ1-3
v_gene: TRBV11-3
len: 12
d_gene: NA

CDR3nt: TGTGCCAGCTCACCGGTCCTGACAAAAGCTTTCTTT
CDR3aa: CASSPVLTKAFF
abundance: NA
j_gene: TRBJ1-1
v_gene: TRBV18
len: 12
d_gene: NA

CDR3nt: TGTGCCAGCAGCCCGGTCCTAGCGGGGAGCGGTCGGCAGTTCTTC
CDR3aa: CASSPVLAGSGRQFF
abundance: NA
j_gene: TRBJ2-1
v_gene: TRBV7-3
len: 15
d_gene: TRBD2

CDR3nt: TGTGCCAGCAGTTCAGCGTACCGGACAGGGTCCGAGCAGTACTTC
CDR3aa: CASSSAYRTGSEQYF
abundance: NA
j_gene: TRBJ2-7
v_gene: TRBV27
len: 15
d_gene: TRBD1

CDR3nt: TGCGCCAGCAGCCAGACAATTAACTATGGCTACACCTTC
CDR3aa: CASSQTINYGYTF
abundance: NA
j_gene: TRBJ1-2
v_gene: TRBV10-2
len: 13
d_gene: NA

CDR3nt: TGTGCCGAATTCCAGGGGGGCGCATCGTATGGCTACACCTTC
CDR3aa: CAEFQGGASYGYTF
abundance: NA
j_gene: TRBJ1-2
v_gene: TRBV30
len: 14
d_gene: TRBD1

CDR3nt: TGTGCCAGCACGGGACAGGTCTATGGCTACACCTTC
CDR3aa: CASTGQVYGYTF
abundance: NA
j_gene: TRBJ1-2
v_gene: TRBV9
len: 12
d_gene: TRBD1

CDR3nt: TGTGCCAGCAGCACCTTAGCGGGAGGCAGCTACGAGCAGTACTTC
CDR3aa: CASSTLAGGSYEQYF
abundance: NA
j_gene: TRBJ2-7
v_gene: TRBV7-8
len: 15
d_gene: TRBD2

CDR3nt: TGCGCCAGCAGCCAACAACCCGGGACAGGGGACATCTATGGCTACACCTTC
CDR3aa: CASSQQPGTGDIYGYTF
abundance: NA
j_gene: TRBJ1-2
v_gene: TRBV4-1
len: 17
d_gene: TRBD1

CDR3nt: TGTGCCAGTAGTGCCCAAGTCGGACAGACCTCTGGAAACACCATATATTTT
CDR3aa: CASSAQVGQTSGNTIYF
abundance: NA
j_gene: TRBJ1-3
v_gene: TRBV19
len: 17
d_gene: NA

CDR3nt: TGTGCCAGCAGGCGATGGGGAAGCTACGAGCAGTACTTC
CDR3aa: CASRRWGSYEQYF
abundance: NA
j_gene: TRBJ2-7
v_gene: TRBV27
len: 13
d_gene: NA

CDR3nt: TGTGCCAGCAGCACCAGGGGATGGACTAATGAAAAACTGTTTTTT
CDR3aa: CASSTRGWTNEKLFF
abundance: NA
j_gene: TRBJ1-4
v_gene: TRBV7-2
len: 15
d_gene: NA

CDR3nt: TGTGCCAGCAGTTCCACCTCGGGTGGCTACACCTTC
CDR3aa: CASSSTSGGYTF
abundance: NA
j_gene: TRBJ1-2
v_gene: TRBV27
len: 12
d_gene: NA

CDR3nt: TGTGCCAGCAGCCCGCAGAGCGGGAGCTCCTACGAGCAGTACTTC
CDR3aa: CASSPQSGSSYEQYF
abundance: NA
j_gene: TRBJ2-7
v_gene: TRBV7-2
len: 15
d_gene: TRBD2

CDR3nt: TGTGCCAGCAGCCAAGATGGAGCGATGGGAAGGGCTGGAAACACCATATATTTT
CDR3aa: CASSQDGAMGRAGNTIYF
abundance: NA
j_gene: TRBJ1-3
v_gene: TRBV3-1/TRBV3-2
len: 18
d_gene: NA